The present entry profiles one T cell receptor (beta chain) with its context. In the original analysis: Estimates of nucleated cell counts were drawn from the amplification of reference gene primers. The repertoire was sequenced with immunoSEQ multiplex PCR; TCRdb's copy has only in-frame clones and lacks some. The V and J calls and clone size are taken from that table; D and trimming were inferred from the DNA. This table holds roughly 77,000 clones, about 87% found once. This sample is part of a study of blood T cell repertoires in COVID-19. Study context: T cells, B-cell-depleted T cells, or PBMCs supplied cDNA or gDNA.

Germline assignment: CDR1 SNHLY and CDR2 FYNNEI. Trimming took off 7 bases at V and 4 bases at J, with 7 bases between the two ends. The CDR3 length is 11 residues. The sequencing sample was made of peripheral blood. This sequence joins TRBV2 and TRBJ1-1; D remains ambiguous. This TCR derives from a man between 45 and 60 years old with active COVID-19. CDR3 sequence: CASKWPTEAFF. CDR3 sequence (DNA): TGTGCCAGCAAATGGCCCACTGAAGCTTTCTTT.